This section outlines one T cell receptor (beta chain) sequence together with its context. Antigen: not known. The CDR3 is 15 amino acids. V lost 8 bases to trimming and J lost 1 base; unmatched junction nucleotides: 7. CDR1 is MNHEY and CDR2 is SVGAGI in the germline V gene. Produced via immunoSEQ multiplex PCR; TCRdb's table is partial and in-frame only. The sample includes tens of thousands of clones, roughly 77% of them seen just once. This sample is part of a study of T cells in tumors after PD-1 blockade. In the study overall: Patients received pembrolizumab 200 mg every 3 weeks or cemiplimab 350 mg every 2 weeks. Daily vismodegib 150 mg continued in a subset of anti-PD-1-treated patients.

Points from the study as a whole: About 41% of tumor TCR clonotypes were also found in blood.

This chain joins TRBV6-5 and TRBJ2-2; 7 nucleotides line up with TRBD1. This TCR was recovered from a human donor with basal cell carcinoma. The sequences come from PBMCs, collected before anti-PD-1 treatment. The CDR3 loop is CASSAGTENTGELFF. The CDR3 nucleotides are TGTGCCAGCTCAGCCGGGACAGAGAACACCGGGGAGCTGTTTTTT.